The rows below give T cell receptor beta chains drawn from one sample of a study of technical replicates of blood from a handful of donors. Clones were sequenced by immunoSEQ multiplex PCR, and TCRdb holds only the in-frame ones, with some missing. The profile shows roughly 66,000 clones, 70% to 90% of them singletons. Sequenced: PBMCs. All receptors derive from a human donor in good health. Some clones in this sample may be carry-over from other donors' samples. CDR3s include the opening cysteine and the closing phenylalanine or tryptophan. The order of the fields is D gene, J gene, clone size, V gene, CDR3 protein, CDR3 DNA. D genes are given only for firm matches. Not every row has a clone size; where given, it reads once, few, many or a size class.

d_gene: NA
j_gene: TRBJ1-1
abundance: NA
v_gene: TRBV5-4
CDR3aa: CASSLVQGAGTEAFF
CDR3nt: TGTGCCAGCAGCTTGGTTCAGGGTGCTGGCACTGAAGCTTTCTTT

d_gene: TRBD2
j_gene: TRBJ2-3
abundance: NA
v_gene: TRBV5-4
CDR3aa: CASSLRLAGGPGTDTQYF
CDR3nt: TGTGCCAGCAGCTTGCGACTAGCGGGGGGGCCAGGGACAGATACGCAGTATTTT

d_gene: TRBD2
j_gene: TRBJ2-3
abundance: NA
v_gene: TRBV2
CDR3aa: CASRGLAGGRDTQYF
CDR3nt: TGTGCCAGCAGAGGACTAGCGGGGGGCAGAGATACGCAGTATTTT

d_gene: TRBD2
j_gene: TRBJ2-7
abundance: few
v_gene: TRBV7-9
CDR3aa: CASSSTNGRLGYEQYF
CDR3nt: TGTGCCAGCAGCTCTACAAACGGGAGGTTAGGCTACGAGCAGTACTTC

d_gene: TRBD1
j_gene: TRBJ2-7
abundance: NA
v_gene: TRBV4-3
CDR3aa: CASSRGQGGSYEQYF
CDR3nt: TGCGCCAGCAGCCGAGGACAGGGGGGAAGTTACGAGCAGTACTTC

d_gene: TRBD1
j_gene: TRBJ1-6
abundance: once
v_gene: TRBV29-1
CDR3aa: CSVAPGQGYSPLHF
CDR3nt: TGCAGCGTCGCCCCGGGACAGGGGTACTCACCCCTCCACTTT

d_gene: NA
j_gene: TRBJ2-7
abundance: NA
v_gene: TRBV5-1
CDR3aa: CASSLVSGSSYEQYF
CDR3nt: TGCGCCAGCAGCTTGGTTAGCGGTAGCTCCTACGAGCAGTACTTC

d_gene: NA
j_gene: TRBJ2-5
abundance: NA
v_gene: TRBV15
CDR3aa: CATSRGSGAKTQYF
CDR3nt: TGTGCCACCAGCAGGGGATCGGGAGCTAAGACCCAGTACTTC

d_gene: NA
j_gene: TRBJ1-2
abundance: NA
v_gene: TRBV11-2
CDR3aa: CASSLDLGRVGGYTF
CDR3nt: TGTGCCAGCAGCTTAGATCTAGGCAGGGTAGGGGGCTACACCTTC

d_gene: NA
j_gene: TRBJ1-1
abundance: few
v_gene: TRBV15
CDR3aa: CATSPGTSEAFF
CDR3nt: TGTGCCACCAGTCCCGGGACAAGCGAAGCTTTCTTT

d_gene: TRBD1
j_gene: TRBJ1-6
abundance: NA
v_gene: TRBV4-3
CDR3aa: CASSQDKGQGYSPLHF
CDR3nt: TGCGCCAGCAGCCAAGATAAAGGACAGGGGTATTCACCCCTCCACTTT

d_gene: NA
j_gene: TRBJ2-2
abundance: NA
v_gene: TRBV12-5
CDR3aa: CASARAKGTGELFF
CDR3nt: TGTGCTAGTGCCCGGGCCAAGGGGACCGGGGAGCTGTTTTTT

d_gene: NA
j_gene: TRBJ1-2
abundance: NA
v_gene: TRBV4-2
CDR3aa: CASSQEAGPYGYTF
CDR3nt: TGTGCCAGCAGCCAAGAGGCAGGCCCCTATGGCTACACCTTC

d_gene: NA
j_gene: TRBJ1-2
abundance: NA
v_gene: TRBV29-1
CDR3aa: CSVEELLNYGYTF
CDR3nt: TGCAGCGTTGAAGAACTCCTTAACTATGGCTACACCTTC

d_gene: NA
j_gene: TRBJ1-1
abundance: once
v_gene: TRBV19
CDR3aa: CASSMIWGENTEAFF
CDR3nt: TGTGCCAGTAGTATGATTTGGGGGGAGAACACTGAAGCTTTCTTT

d_gene: TRBD2
j_gene: TRBJ2-4
abundance: NA
v_gene: TRBV18
CDR3aa: CASSPTTSGRLAKNIQYF
CDR3nt: TGTGCCAGCTCACCTACGACTAGCGGGCGACTAGCCAAAAACATTCAGTACTTC

d_gene: TRBD1
j_gene: TRBJ2-2
abundance: once
v_gene: TRBV4-2
CDR3aa: CASTSGPGTGIPGELFF
CDR3nt: TGTGCCAGCACCTCAGGGCCAGGGACAGGGATTCCCGGGGAGCTGTTTTTT

d_gene: NA
j_gene: TRBJ1-6
abundance: NA
v_gene: TRBV7-9
CDR3aa: CASSPRAGLNSPLHF
CDR3nt: TGTGCCAGCAGCCCCCGGGCAGGACTTAATTCACCCCTCCACTTT

d_gene: NA
j_gene: TRBJ1-5
abundance: NA
v_gene: TRBV7-2
CDR3aa: CASSGQNNQPQHF
CDR3nt: TGTGCCAGCAGTGGACAGAACAATCAGCCCCAGCATTTT

d_gene: NA
j_gene: TRBJ1-5
abundance: NA
v_gene: TRBV10-3
CDR3aa: CAISGRGDNQPQHF
CDR3nt: TGTGCCATCAGTGGCAGGGGAGACAATCAGCCCCAGCATTTT

d_gene: NA
j_gene: TRBJ2-2
abundance: NA
v_gene: TRBV7-9
CDR3aa: CASTPRSVNTGELFF
CDR3nt: TGTGCCAGCACCCCTCGGTCCGTGAACACCGGGGAGCTGTTTTTT

d_gene: TRBD2
j_gene: TRBJ2-7
abundance: NA
v_gene: TRBV7-9
CDR3aa: CASSSPGGYTYEQYF
CDR3nt: TGTGCCAGCAGCTCCCCGGGGGGGTACACCTACGAGCAGTACTTC

d_gene: NA
j_gene: TRBJ2-5
abundance: NA
v_gene: TRBV2
CDR3aa: CASSLETQYF
CDR3nt: TGTGCCAGCAGCTTAGAGACCCAGTACTTC

d_gene: NA
j_gene: TRBJ1-1
abundance: NA
v_gene: TRBV7-2
CDR3aa: CASSLASAGTEAFF
CDR3nt: TGTGCCAGCAGCTTAGCGTCTGCGGGGACTGAAGCTTTCTTT

d_gene: NA
j_gene: TRBJ2-7
abundance: NA
v_gene: TRBV6-5
CDR3aa: CASRKTSGGGEQYF
CDR3nt: TGTGCCAGCAGAAAAACCTCCGGGGGAGGCGAGCAGTACTTC

d_gene: TRBD2
j_gene: TRBJ2-7
abundance: NA
v_gene: TRBV11-3
CDR3aa: CASSQREGTYEQYF
CDR3nt: TGTGCCAGCAGCCAGCGGGAGGGGACCTACGAGCAGTACTTC

d_gene: NA
j_gene: TRBJ1-6
abundance: NA
v_gene: TRBV5-4
CDR3aa: CASSLGAGLRNSPLHF
CDR3nt: TGTGCCAGCAGCTTGGGGGCAGGGCTGAGGAATTCACCCCTCCACTTT

d_gene: NA
j_gene: TRBJ2-1
abundance: NA
v_gene: TRBV29-1
CDR3aa: CSVVGTLYNEQFF
CDR3nt: TGCAGCGTTGTAGGGACACTCTACAATGAGCAGTTCTTC

d_gene: TRBD2
j_gene: TRBJ2-3
abundance: few
v_gene: TRBV5-6
CDR3aa: CASSFSSGGTDTQYF
CDR3nt: TGTGCCAGCAGCTTCAGTAGCGGGGGTACAGATACGCAGTATTTT

d_gene: TRBD1
j_gene: TRBJ1-6
abundance: NA
v_gene: TRBV7-6
CDR3aa: CASSSGTGVNSPLHF
CDR3nt: TGTGCCAGCAGCTCCGGGACAGGGGTCAATTCACCCCTCCACTTT

d_gene: NA
j_gene: TRBJ2-1
abundance: NA
v_gene: TRBV4-3
CDR3aa: CASSQGPNRIDEQFF
CDR3nt: TGCGCCAGCAGCCAAGGACCGAACAGGATCGATGAGCAGTTCTTC

d_gene: NA
j_gene: TRBJ1-1
abundance: NA
v_gene: TRBV10-3
CDR3aa: CATTERPGTSGEAFF
CDR3nt: TGTGCCACAACAGAAAGGCCCGGGACATCAGGTGAAGCTTTCTTT

d_gene: TRBD1
j_gene: TRBJ2-5
abundance: once
v_gene: TRBV27
CDR3aa: CASSLSGTGARTQYF
CDR3nt: TGTGCCAGCAGTTTATCCGGGACAGGGGCGAGGACCCAGTACTTC

d_gene: NA
j_gene: TRBJ2-2
abundance: NA
v_gene: TRBV7-9
CDR3aa: CASSFRTGGGTGELFF
CDR3nt: TGTGCCAGCAGCTTCCGAACAGGGGGAGGGACCGGGGAGCTGTTTTTT

d_gene: NA
j_gene: TRBJ2-6
abundance: NA
v_gene: TRBV15
CDR3aa: CATAEGEAGANVLTF
CDR3nt: TGTGCCACCGCTGAGGGGGAAGCTGGGGCCAACGTCCTGACTTTC

d_gene: NA
j_gene: TRBJ2-7
abundance: NA
v_gene: TRBV6-5
CDR3aa: CASSKRDEQYF
CDR3nt: TGTGCCAGCAGCAAACGGGACGAGCAGTACTTC

d_gene: NA
j_gene: TRBJ1-2
abundance: NA
v_gene: TRBV19
CDR3aa: CASSSSGVRQYTF
CDR3nt: TGTGCCAGTAGTTCCTCGGGGGTACGCCAATACACCTTC

d_gene: NA
j_gene: TRBJ1-3
abundance: NA
v_gene: TRBV6-6
CDR3aa: CASTIAGGLSGNTIYF
CDR3nt: TGTGCCAGCACTATTGCGGGGGGGCTGTCTGGAAACACCATATATTTT

d_gene: NA
j_gene: TRBJ2-5
abundance: NA
v_gene: TRBV30
CDR3aa: CAWNGNQETQYF
CDR3nt: TGTGCCTGGAACGGTAACCAAGAGACCCAGTACTTC

d_gene: NA
j_gene: TRBJ2-7
abundance: once
v_gene: TRBV7-9
CDR3aa: CASTNRGGALVEQYF
CDR3nt: TGTGCCAGCACCAATAGGGGCGGGGCCCTGGTCGAGCAGTACTTC

d_gene: NA
j_gene: TRBJ1-1
abundance: NA
v_gene: TRBV7-2
CDR3aa: CASSPRQFMNTEAFF
CDR3nt: TGTGCCAGCAGCCCCCGACAGTTCATGAACACTGAAGCTTTCTTT

d_gene: TRBD1
j_gene: TRBJ2-7
abundance: NA
v_gene: TRBV14
CDR3aa: CASSQGSGTGLYEQYF
CDR3nt: TGTGCCAGCAGCCAGGGATCCGGGACAGGGCTCTACGAGCAGTACTTC

d_gene: TRBD1
j_gene: TRBJ1-2
abundance: NA
v_gene: TRBV5-5
CDR3aa: CASSWPGQTYGYTF
CDR3nt: TGTGCCAGCAGCTGGCCGGGACAGACCTATGGCTACACCTTC

d_gene: NA
j_gene: TRBJ2-7
abundance: NA
v_gene: TRBV7-9
CDR3aa: CASSSPGRGFYEQYF
CDR3nt: TGTGCCAGCAGCTCGCCTGGGAGGGGGTTCTACGAGCAGTACTTC

d_gene: NA
j_gene: TRBJ1-1
abundance: once
v_gene: TRBV20-1
CDR3aa: CSVGGNTEAFF
CDR3nt: TGCAGTGTCGGCGGGAACACTGAAGCTTTCTTT

d_gene: TRBD2
j_gene: TRBJ2-7
abundance: once
v_gene: TRBV18
CDR3aa: CASSLLRDILLAGGDEQYF
CDR3nt: TGTGCCAGCTCACTACTCCGGGACATTCTCCTCGCGGGGGGCGACGAGCAGTACTTC

d_gene: TRBD2
j_gene: TRBJ2-1
abundance: NA
v_gene: TRBV2
CDR3aa: CASTLGLANEQFF
CDR3nt: TGTGCCAGCACCCTGGGACTAGCCAATGAGCAGTTCTTC

d_gene: TRBD2
j_gene: TRBJ2-3
abundance: NA
v_gene: TRBV19
CDR3aa: CATQRGNRGTDTQYF
CDR3nt: TGTGCCACCCAGCGGGGGAACCGGGGCACAGATACGCAGTATTTT

d_gene: TRBD2
j_gene: TRBJ2-2
abundance: NA
v_gene: TRBV4-1
CDR3aa: CASSRASGGRNTGELFF
CDR3nt: TGCGCCAGCAGCAGGGCTAGCGGGGGGCGGAACACCGGGGAGCTGTTTTTT

d_gene: NA
j_gene: TRBJ1-6
abundance: NA
v_gene: TRBV18
CDR3aa: CASSQRGYNSPLHF
CDR3nt: TGTGCCAGCTCCCAGCGGGGTTATAATTCACCCCTCCACTTT

d_gene: NA
j_gene: TRBJ1-5
abundance: NA
v_gene: TRBV4-1
CDR3aa: CASSQDYVRGNQPQHF
CDR3nt: TGCGCCAGCAGCCAAGACTATGTCAGGGGCAATCAGCCCCAGCATTTT

d_gene: TRBD2
j_gene: TRBJ2-1
abundance: NA
v_gene: TRBV7-8
CDR3aa: CASSLARLAGASSYNEQFF
CDR3nt: TGTGCCAGCAGCTTAGCCCGCTTAGCGGGGGCGAGCTCCTACAATGAGCAGTTCTTC

d_gene: TRBD2
j_gene: TRBJ2-1
abundance: medium-sized
v_gene: TRBV27
CDR3aa: CASSQGRKVAGYNEQFF
CDR3nt: TGTGCCAGCAGCCAAGGGAGGAAGGTAGCGGGCTACAATGAGCAGTTCTTC

d_gene: NA
j_gene: TRBJ1-2
abundance: NA
v_gene: TRBV2
CDR3aa: CASSGQVSYGYTF
CDR3nt: TGTGCCAGCAGTGGACAGGTTAGCTATGGCTACACCTTC